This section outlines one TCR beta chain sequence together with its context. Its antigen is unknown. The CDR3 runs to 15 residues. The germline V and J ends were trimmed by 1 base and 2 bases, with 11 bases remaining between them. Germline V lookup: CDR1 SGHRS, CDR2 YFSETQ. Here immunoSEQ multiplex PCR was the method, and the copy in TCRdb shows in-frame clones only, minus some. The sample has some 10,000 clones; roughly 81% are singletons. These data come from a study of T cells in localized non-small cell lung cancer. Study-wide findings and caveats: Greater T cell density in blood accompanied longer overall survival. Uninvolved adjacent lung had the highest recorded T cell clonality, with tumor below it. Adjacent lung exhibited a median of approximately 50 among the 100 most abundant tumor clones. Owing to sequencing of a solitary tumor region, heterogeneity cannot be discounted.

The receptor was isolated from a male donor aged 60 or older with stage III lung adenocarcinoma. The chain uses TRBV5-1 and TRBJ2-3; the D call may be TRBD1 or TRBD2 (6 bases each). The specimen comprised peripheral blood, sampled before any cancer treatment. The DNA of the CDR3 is TGCGCCAGCAGCTTGAGGGGGGCGATCACAGATACGCAGTATTTT. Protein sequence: CASSLRGAITDTQYF.